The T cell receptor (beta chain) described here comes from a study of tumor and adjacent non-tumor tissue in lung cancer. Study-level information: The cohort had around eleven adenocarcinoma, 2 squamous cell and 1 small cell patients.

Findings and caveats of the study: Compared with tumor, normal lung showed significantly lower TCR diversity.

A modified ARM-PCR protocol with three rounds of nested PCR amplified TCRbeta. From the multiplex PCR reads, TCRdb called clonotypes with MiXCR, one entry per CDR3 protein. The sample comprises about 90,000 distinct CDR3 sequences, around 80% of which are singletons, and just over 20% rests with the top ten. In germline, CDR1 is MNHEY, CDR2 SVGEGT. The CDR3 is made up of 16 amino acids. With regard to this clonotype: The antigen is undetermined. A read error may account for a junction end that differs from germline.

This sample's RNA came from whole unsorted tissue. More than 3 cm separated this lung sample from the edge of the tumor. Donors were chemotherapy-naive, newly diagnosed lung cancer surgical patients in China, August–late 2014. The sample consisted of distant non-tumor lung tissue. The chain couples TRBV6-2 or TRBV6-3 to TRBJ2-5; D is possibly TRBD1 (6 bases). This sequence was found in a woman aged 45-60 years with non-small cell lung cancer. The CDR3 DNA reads TGTGCGAGCAGTGTGAACCCGGGACATGGGGCTCGGACCCAGTACTTC. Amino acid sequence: CASSVNPGHGARTQYF.